Below are 18 T cell receptor beta chains sequenced from a single sample in a study of neurological immune-mediated disorders. TCRdb used MiXCR to reprocess the 5' RACE reads, holding one entry per CDR3 protein. The sample contains about 41,000 distinct CDR3 sequences, approximately 2.4% of which appear only once. The sample consisted of PBMCs. These receptors all come from a man aged 30-40 years with multiple sclerosis.

In its sample, this clonotype was seen many times. CDR3 DNA: TGTGCCAGCAGTCGCAGAGAGAACACTGAAGCTTTCTTT. Protein sequence: CASSRRENTEAFF. The chain couples TRBV6-2 or TRBV6-3 to TRBJ1-1; D is unresolved. From germline, CDR1 is MNHEY and CDR2 SVGEGT. Trimming removed 5 bases from V and 1 base from J, with 8 bases in between. This CDR3 contains 13 residues.

This clonotype was seen at least ten times. The J gene is TRBJ2-2, the V gene TRBV29-1; 10 nucleotides align to TRBD2. Trimming cost V 5 bases and J 5 bases; bases outside gene matches: 5. The CDR3 has 14 amino acids. The V gene's germline CDR1 is SQVTM and CDR2 ANQGSEA. CDR3 DNA sequence: TGCAGCGTTCGAGCGGGGGGGCAAACCGGGGAGCTGTTTTTT. Residues: CSVRAGGQTGELFF.

This clonotype was recorded at least ten times. This chain connects TRBV29-1 to TRBJ2-1; possible D gene TRBD2, 6 bases. Per the germline V gene, CDR1 is SQVTM and CDR2 is ANQGSEA. Trimming removed 4 bases from V and 8 bases from J, with 9 bases in between. The CDR3 contains 11 residues. The CDR3 protein is CSVGRVHEQFF. CDR3 in DNA: TGCAGCGTTGGGAGGGTCCATGAGCAGTTCTTC.

This clonotype showed up many times. The chain links TRBV6-1 to TRBJ1-1; no definite D call. Germline CDR1 is MNHNS and CDR2 is SASEGT. The length of the CDR3 is 13 residues. The germline V and J ends were trimmed by 11 bases and 3 bases, with 16 bases remaining between them. The CDR3 spells CAARELTDTEAFF. In nucleotides, the CDR3 is TGTGCCGCCCGAGAGCTGACCGACACTGAAGCTTTCTTT.

This clonotype showed up many times. The J gene is TRBJ2-1, the V gene TRBV7-6; D is possibly TRBD1 (6 bases). The length of the CDR3 is 13 residues. The V and J ends lost 3 bases and 5 bases respectively, with 8 bases between them. The germline CDR1 and CDR2 sequences are SGHVS and FNYEAQ. CDR3 region: CASSFRTDNEQFF. CDR3 DNA: TGTGCCAGCAGCTTTCGGACAGACAATGAGCAGTTCTTC.

This clonotype was seen repeatedly, ten times or more. The chain uses TRBV29-1 and TRBJ2-5; 8 nucleotides match TRBD2. CDR1 and CDR2 from the germline V gene are SQVTM and ANQGSEA. The CDR3 is 13 amino acids. V trimming: 6 bases; J trimming: 5 bases; junction bases outside the gene matches: 8. CDR3 nucleotides: TGCAGCGTCGTCGGGGGGGTCAAGGAGACCCAGTACTTC. Residues: CSVVGGVKETQYF. Complete variable domain (other parts from reference TRBV29-1 and TRBJ2-5): SAVISQKPSRDICQRGTSLTIQCQVDSQVTMMFWYRQQPGQSLTLIATANQGSEATYESGFVIDKFPISRPNLTFSTLTVSNMSPEDSSIYLCSVVGGVKETQYFGPGTRLLVL.

In its sample, this clonotype was seen many times. The chain employs TRBV6-1 and TRBJ1-1, with 9 bases identical to TRBD1. The CDR3 consists of 13 residues. CDR1 is MNHNS and CDR2 is SASEGT in the germline V gene. J was trimmed by 10 bases and V by 2 bases; bases with no gene match: 5. DNA for the CDR3: TGTGCCAGCAGTGAAAACAGGGGGCGCGTAGCTTTCTTT. Amino acids: CASSENRGRVAFF.

This clonotype was counted at least ten times. The chain is built from TRBV6-5 and TRBJ2-1; a possible D gene is TRBD2 (6 bases). This CDR3 has 15 amino acids. Per germline, CDR1 MNHEY and CDR2 SVGAGI. Trimming shortened V by 3 bases and J by 2 bases, and 11 bases separated the two germline ends. The chain's CDR3 is CASSYGGTPYNEQFF. CDR3 DNA: TGTGCCAGCAGTTATGGCGGGACTCCCTACAATGAGCAGTTCTTC.

This clonotype occurred many times. This chain uses TRBV20-1 with TRBJ1-5; the match to TRBD1 covers 9 bases. The V and J ends lost 3 bases and 9 bases, in that order; junction bases with no gene match: 12. Per the germline V gene, CDR1 is DFQATT and CDR2 is SNEGSKA (reference sequence). The CDR3 has 15 amino acids. CDR3: CSASLQTGGRGPQHF. The CDR3, as DNA: TGCAGTGCTAGTTTACAAACAGGGGGCAGGGGGCCCCAGCATTTT.

There are many counts of this clonotype. CDR3 coding DNA: TGCAGTGCTAGACAGCCGAGAGGCAGGGAGGAGACCCAGTACTTC. Encoded protein: CSARQPRGREETQYF. This sequence joins TRBV20-1 and TRBJ2-5; perhaps D is TRBD1 or TRBD2 (5 bases each). Germline V gene data show CDR1 as DFQATT and CDR2 as SNEGSKA (reference sequence). V lost 2 bases, J lost 5 bases, and 18 bases lay in between. The CDR3 is 15 amino acids.

This clonotype was observed many times. The rearrangement joins TRBV10-2 to TRBJ2-7; D possibly corresponds to TRBD2 (5 bases). The CDR3 is 13 amino acids. CDR1 and CDR2 (germline): WSHSY, SAAADI. Trimming left V 3 bases short and J 2 bases short, with 8 bases between. This CDR3 reads CASSEGSTYEQYF. CDR3 DNA: TGCGCCAGCAGTGAAGGGAGTACCTACGAGCAGTACTTC.

The table lists this clonotype with many counts. The chain couples TRBV24-1 to TRBJ1-1; D unclear. The CDR3 totals 16 residues. V dropped 5 bases and J dropped 1 base, with 16 bases sitting between them. Germline V CDR1 and CDR2: KGHDR, SFDVKD. The CDR3 sequence is CATSASPGQSNTEAFF. CDR3 DNA sequence: TGTGCCACCAGTGCGTCCCCTGGGCAGTCGAACACTGAAGCTTTCTTT.

This clonotype was detected ten times or more. The chain links TRBV7-2 to TRBJ2-7; D perhaps matches TRBD2 (6 bases). V lost 5 bases and J lost 3, with 11 bases in between. The CDR3 extends over 13 amino acids. Germline loops: CDR1 SGHTA, CDR2 FQGNSA. The CDR3 DNA is TGTGCCAGCAGCCTAGGAGGGTACTACGAGCAGTACTTC. Translating gives CASSLGGYYEQYF.

This clonotype has at least ten counts. The chain joins TRBV10-3 to TRBJ1-2; 7 bases match TRBD1. V gave up 0 bases and J gave up 2 bases; unmatched junction bases: 9. Germline assignment: CDR1 ENHRY and CDR2 SYGVKD. The CDR3 has 17 residues. The CDR3, as DNA: TGTGCCATCAGTGAGTCGACACAGGGGAAAAGCAACTATGGCTACACCTTC. It yields the protein CAISESTQGKSNYGYTF.

There are many counts of this clonotype. The chain is built from TRBV10-3 and TRBJ2-1; 9 bases are a match to TRBD2. This CDR3 spans 18 amino acids. Germline assignment: CDR1 ENHRY and CDR2 SYGVKD. V trimming: 5 bases; J trimming: 1 base; junction bases outside the gene matches: 12. For the CDR3, the DNA is TGTGCCATCAGTAGAGACAGCGGGGGGCTCTTATCCTACAATGAGCAGTTCTTC. This gives the protein CAISRDSGGLLSYNEQFF.

This clonotype has ten or more counts. The V call is TRBV15, the J call TRBJ2-7, with TRBD1 identical over 9 bases. The CDR3 has 15 residues. Per the germline V gene, CDR1 is LNHNV and CDR2 is YYDKDF (reference sequence). V trimming: 8 bases; J trimming: 6 bases; junction bases outside the gene matches: 14. The CDR3 loop reads CATGVSRTGALEQYF. CDR3 DNA: TGTGCCACCGGGGTCTCCAGGACAGGGGCCCTCGAGCAGTACTTC.

This clonotype was observed at least ten times. The rearrangement links TRBV7-2 to TRBJ1-2; D uncertain. This CDR3 contains 14 residues. Germline CDR1 and CDR2: SGHTA and FQGNSA. V lost 1 base and J lost 4, with 10 bases in between. CDR3 amino acids: CASSLDGTRYGYTF. As DNA, the CDR3 is TGTGCCAGCAGCTTAGATGGCACCCGCTATGGCTACACCTTC.

This clonotype appeared many times. The chain employs TRBV28 and TRBJ1-6; possibly TRBD1 for D (6 bases). There are 12 residues in the CDR3. V lost 4 bases, J lost 8 bases, and 6 bases lay in between. Germline values: CDR1 MDHEN, CDR2 SYDVKM. CDR3 nucleotide sequence: TGTGCCAGCAGTTACAGGGATTCACCCCTCCACTTT. Translated, it gives CASSYRDSPLHF.